This record covers a single T cell receptor (beta chain). The antigen it binds to is not known. No base-level quality is on record; no much larger clone is a single base apart. This specimen comes from a study of CD8 T cells in ankylosing spondylitis (dated by TCRdb to the late 2010s). As for the study more broadly: The study set out to find disease-linked TCR variants by profiling T cell receptor beta repertoires in ankylosing spondylitis patients and healthy donors. The full study cohort comprised roughly 24 ankylosing spondylitis patients and around 100 healthy donors. Peripheral blood was sampled, and synovial fluid was additionally collected from ankylosing spondylitis patients. Study-wide findings and limitations: Significant enrichment of the disease-linked clones was reported in matched synovial fluid samples from ankylosing spondylitis patients. Some of the motif variants had been reported before in the synovial fluid and blood of reactive arthritis patients, a finding that suggests common disease-initiation mechanisms. A TCR beta motif of several highly homologous amino acid variants appeared characteristic of blood from ankylosing spondylitis patients. The disease-linked clones showed a CD8+ phenotype and occurred at relatively low frequencies in peripheral blood.

From V the trimming removes 4 bases and from J it removes 6 bases, while the gene matches leave 2 bases of the junction unaccounted for. The CDR3, from cysteine to phenylalanine, totals 13 residues. Just the 39-base CDR3 DNA is kept, in frame starting at base 1. Reads for this sample came from an Illumina HiSeq 2500. Quantitative 5'-RACE with molecular barcodes was used to prepare TCR beta libraries. Processing in the source paper ran as follows. A new computational method, built on a probabilistic model of VDJ rearrangement, was used to identify disease-linked TCR variants. TCRdb reanalyzed the raw reads on its own, using fastp at Q25 for trimming and MiXCR for clone calling, and kept in-frame beta chains. Each entry merges the rows of one CDR3 protein and shows their most common DNA and genes. These V and J calls are TCRdb output, not the study's own analysis. Across this sample there are 250,000 to 400,000 distinct CDR3 sequences, with roughly 10% seen only once. Roughly 9.2% of the sample lies in the top ten.

The TCR sequence derives from a female donor with ankylosing spondylitis or in good health (not recorded which). The sample was blood, either unsorted or a sorted T cell fraction (not recorded which). This chain joins TRBV12-3 or TRBV12-4 to TRBJ2-2; 7 central bases correspond to TRBD2. CDR3 protein: CASSSAGAGELFF. Here is the DNA: TGTGCCAGCAGTTCCGCGGGGGCCGGGGAGCTGTTTTTT.